This passage covers 8 T cell receptor beta chains from one sample sequenced in a study of long-term antiretroviral therapy in people with HIV. Running of the v3.0 immunoSEQ assay took place at survey level. Using immunoSEQ multiplex PCR, the repertoire was profiled, and TCRdb retains in-frame clones only, with some absent. The sample yields tens of thousands of clones, around four fifths seen once. The material sequenced was unsorted PBMCs, taken 0.5 years after starting antiretroviral therapy. These receptors were obtained from a man younger than 35 with HIV.

This clone appeared a few times. The rearrangement joins TRBV28 to TRBJ2-7; 8 bases line up with TRBD2. CDR1 is MDHEN and CDR2 is SYDVKM in the germline V gene. The CDR3 is 16 amino acids. With V trimmed by 1 base and J by 3 bases, 8 bases remained unmatched. CDR3 residues: CASSLSLSGSFYEQYF. For the CDR3, the DNA is TGTGCCAGCAGTTTATCCCTCAGCGGGAGCTTCTACGAGCAGTACTTC.

This chain joins TRBV7-2 and TRBJ2-7, with TRBD2 as a possible D gene (6 bases). The germline V and J ends were trimmed by 1 base and 0 bases, with 10 bases remaining between them. CDR1 is SGHTA and CDR2 is FQGNSA in the germline V gene. This CDR3 spans 15 amino acids. In nucleotides, the CDR3 is TGTGCCAGCAGCTTAGTGGGGAGGAGCTCCTACGAGCAGTACTTC. Its protein is CASSLVGRSSYEQYF.

The chain employs TRBV5-1 and TRBJ2-3; tentative D call: TRBD1 (5 bases). The CDR3 is 14 amino acids. The V end lost 6 bases, the J end lost 2 bases, and 13 bases lay between the germline ends. Looked up from germline, CDR1 is SGHRS and CDR2 is YFSETQ. CDR3 residues: CASKRGSVTDTQYF. Here the CDR3 DNA reads TGCGCCAGCAAAAGGGGCTCTGTCACAGATACGCAGTATTTT.

The V and J genes are TRBV11-1 and TRBJ1-4; TRBD1 matches at 8 bases. V was pared by 5 bases and J by 0 bases, with 5 bases of the junction left unmatched. CDR1 is SGHAT, CDR2 FQDESV, per germline (reference sequence). The CDR3 totals 16 residues. The CDR3 region has the DNA TGTGCCAGCAGCACTGGACAGGGCGCAACTAATGAAAAACTGTTTTTT. Its protein is CASSTGQGATNEKLFF.

This clone was seen just once. This chain links TRBV4-1 with TRBJ1-5; 9 bases map to TRBD1. Germline V CDR1 and CDR2: MGHRA, YSYEKL. Trimming cost V 1 base and J 7 bases; bases outside gene matches: 5. The CDR3 length is 15 residues. CDR3 nucleotides: TGCGCCAGCAGCCAAGTAGGACAGGGGCACCAGCCCCAGCATTTT. Amino acid sequence: CASSQVGQGHQPQHF.

This clone came up once. The gene calls are TRBV5-6 and TRBJ2-7; 7 bases line up with TRBD2. CDR1 SGHDT and CDR2 YYEEEE come from the germline V gene. J gave up 0 bases and V 5 bases, and 8 bases lay outside the gene matches. This CDR3 is built from 15 residues. The CDR3 here is CASRTSSGSSYEQYF. The CDR3 DNA sequence: TGTGCCAGCAGAACATCTAGCGGCAGCTCCTACGAGCAGTACTTC.

The chain couples TRBV18 to TRBJ2-3; D gene ambiguous. Germline V gene data show CDR1 as KGHSH and CDR2 as LQKENI. Trimming cost V 5 bases and J 2 bases, with 8 bases left between them. CDR3 length: 13 amino acids. CDR3 sequence: CASSGLNTDTQYF. The CDR3, as DNA: TGTGCCAGCTCAGGGCTCAACACAGATACGCAGTATTTT.

The chain joins TRBV28 to TRBJ2-3, with 9 bases fitting TRBD2. Trimming took 4 bases from V and 0 from J; bases not matched to a gene: 2. The germline gives CDR1 MDHEN, CDR2 SYDVKM. The CDR3 consists of 15 residues. For the CDR3, the DNA is TGTGCCAGCAGTTATCTAGCGGGAAGCACAGATACGCAGTATTTT. It is translated as CASSYLAGSTDTQYF.